These T cell receptor beta chains were read from a single sample in a study of OX40 agonist ivuxolimab in advanced cancers. Assay: immunoSEQ multiplex PCR; the TCRdb copy retains only in-frame clones and omits some. The repertoire holds about 39,000 clones, roughly 90% seen once, with roughly 21% in the top ten. The sample in question was CD4+ or CD8+ T cells sorted from blood, obtained in a trial of the OX40 agonist ivuxolimab. The receptors come from an adult with an advanced solid tumor such as melanoma, head and neck, liver or kidney cancer. CDR3s include the opening cysteine and the closing phenylalanine or tryptophan. Each record gives: CDR3 protein, CDR3 DNA, J gene, V gene, clone size, D gene. A D gene is named only where the DNA matches it firmly. Rows may omit the clone size; those that give it use once, few, many or a size class.

CASSLAPRTYEQYF TGTGCCAGCAGCTTAGCCCCCAGGACCTACGAGCAGTACTTC TRBJ2-7 TRBV7-2 . .
CATGGTAFEQYF TGTGCCACCGGGGGGACCGCCTTTGAGCAGTACTTC TRBJ2-7 TRBV6-6 few TRBD2
CASSTGLEYGYTF TGTGCCAGTAGTACGGGGCTGGAATATGGCTACACCTTC TRBJ1-2 TRBV19 . .
CASSFEATDIEQYF TGTGCCAGCAGCTTTGAGGCTACCGATATCGAGCAGTACTTC TRBJ2-7 TRBV7-2 . .
CASSYSLNTEAFF TGTGCCAGCAGTTACTCGTTGAACACTGAAGCTTTCTTT TRBJ1-1 TRBV6-6 once .
CASKGQGAYEQYF TGTGCCAGCAAGGGACAGGGGGCCTACGAGCAGTACTTC TRBJ2-7 TRBV6-5 once TRBD1
CAIRRGQGMEETQYF TGTGCCATCAGGAGGGGACAGGGAATGGAGGAGACCCAGTACTTC TRBJ2-5 TRBV10-3 . TRBD1
CASSIGGGTYEQYF TGTGCCAGTAGTATTGGGGGAGGAACCTACGAGCAGTACTTC TRBJ2-7 TRBV19 . .
CASSQDWAGGGYNEQFF TGCGCCAGCAGCCAAGATTGGGCGGGAGGCGGGTACAATGAGCAGTTCTTC TRBJ2-1 TRBV4-1 . TRBD2
CAWSVRGTNYGYTF TGTGCCTGGAGTGTAAGGGGGACTAACTATGGCTACACCTTC TRBJ1-2 TRBV30 . .
CASSQDFQVEQGENEKLFF TGCGCCAGCAGCCAAGACTTCCAAGTTGAGCAGGGAGAAAATGAAAAACTGTTTTTT TRBJ1-4 TRBV4-1 . .
CASSDLAGGREQYF TGTGCCAGCAGTGATCTGGCGGGAGGGCGTGAGCAGTACTTC TRBJ2-7 TRBV27 once TRBD2
CASSSFGSYNEQFF TGTGCCAGCAGCTCGTTTGGCTCTTACAATGAGCAGTTCTTC TRBJ2-1 TRBV7-9 . .
CASSLAGGDSGILRYEQYF TGCGCCAGCAGCTTGGCCGGGGGTGATAGCGGGATTCTTCGGTACGAGCAGTACTTC TRBJ2-7 TRBV5-1 . TRBD2
CASSPISEGGEQFF TGTGCCAGCAGTCCCATTTCGGAGGGGGGTGAGCAGTTCTTC TRBJ2-1 TRBV28 . .
CASSTGTGYNYEQYF TGTGCCAGTAGTACCGGGACAGGATACAACTACGAGCAGTACTTC TRBJ2-7 TRBV19 . TRBD1
CASWGIGTGYQNEQYF TGTGCCAGCTGGGGGATTGGGACAGGGTATCAAAACGAGCAGTACTTC TRBJ2-7 TRBV2 . TRBD1
CASSLRNSGGEQYF TGTGCCAGCAGTTTACGCAACAGTGGGGGGGAGCAGTACTTC TRBJ2-7 TRBV28 once .
CASSQTWGTHGNTIYF TGTGCCAGCAGCCAAACATGGGGGACTCACGGAAACACCATATATTTT TRBJ1-3 TRBV7-9 . .
CASSLLQAGQDYNEQFF TGTGCCAGCAGCCTCCTTCAGGCGGGACAGGACTACAATGAGCAGTTCTTC TRBJ2-1 TRBV11-2 . TRBD1
CASSDDETSAVNEQFF TGTGCCAGCAGTGACGACGAGACTAGCGCGGTCAATGAGCAGTTCTTC TRBJ2-1 TRBV6-4 few TRBD2
CASSLVSWNEQFF TGTGCCAGCAGCTTAGTAAGTTGGAATGAGCAGTTCTTC TRBJ2-1 TRBV13 . .
CASIDGRVNTEAFF TGTGCCAGCATTGATGGCAGGGTGAACACTGAAGCTTTCTTT TRBJ1-1 TRBV2 . .
CASSVGTDSNQPQHF TGTGCCAGCAGCGTGGGGACGGATAGCAATCAGCCCCAGCATTTT TRBJ1-5 TRBV11-2 . .
CASSQADGVVYEQYF TGCGCCAGCAGCCAAGCCGATGGGGTGGTCTACGAGCAGTACTTC TRBJ2-7 TRBV4-3 once .
CASSQDSLTNEKLFF TGCGCCAGCAGCCAAGATAGTCTGACTAATGAAAAACTGTTTTTT TRBJ1-4 TRBV4-1 . .
CASSQVAGTNSYEQYF TGCGCCAGCAGCCAGGTAGCGGGAACAAACTCCTACGAGCAGTACTTC TRBJ2-7 TRBV4-1 . TRBD2
CASSSGTGDNQPQHF TGTGCCAGCAGCTCCGGGACAGGGGACAATCAGCCCCAGCATTTT TRBJ1-5 TRBV7-9 . TRBD1
CASSQVPGTHEQFF TGCGCCAGCAGCCAAGTCCCAGGGACCCATGAGCAGTTCTTC TRBJ2-1 TRBV4-3 . .
CAISGLAGDSYEQYF TGTGCCATCAGTGGACTAGCGGGAGACTCCTACGAGCAGTACTTC TRBJ2-7 TRBV10-3 . TRBD2
CASSWTGRGKNIQYF TGTGCCAGCAGTTGGACAGGGAGGGGCAAAAACATTCAGTACTTC TRBJ2-4 TRBV6-5 . .
CASSFQVGEQFF TGTGCCAGCAGCTTTCAGGTCGGTGAGCAGTTCTTC TRBJ2-1 TRBV11-2 . .
CASSLDGPTEAFF TGTGCCAGCAGCTTAGACGGCCCAACTGAAGCTTTCTTT TRBJ1-1 TRBV11-2 . .
CASSRSLAEEQFF TGTGCCAGCAGCCGTTCACTAGCGGAGGAGCAGTTCTTC TRBJ2-1 TRBV4-2 . TRBD2
CASSPRLGEQYF TGTGCCAGCAGCCCGAGACTTGGCGAGCAGTACTTC TRBJ2-7 TRBV7-9 . .
CASSRGDTEAFF TGTGCCAGCAGTAGAGGGGACACTGAAGCTTTCTTT TRBJ1-1 TRBV11-2 once .
CASSLDQVKDTQYF TGCGCCAGCAGCTTGGACCAGGTTAAGGATACGCAGTATTTT TRBJ2-3 TRBV5-1 . .
CASSLIEGSPLHF TGTGCCAGCAGTTTGATCGAGGGATCACCCCTCCACTTT TRBJ1-6 TRBV27 . .
CASSEYGQGPGYEQYF TGTGCCAGCAGTGAGTACGGACAGGGACCGGGGTACGAGCAGTACTTC TRBJ2-7 TRBV6-1 . TRBD1
CASSVEYRGGTQYF TGTGCCAGCAGCGTAGAGTACAGGGGGGGGACCCAGTACTTC TRBJ2-5 TRBV9 . .
CASSLINGELFF TGCGCCAGCAGCTTAATCAACGGGGAGCTGTTTTTT TRBJ2-2 TRBV5-1 . .
CASSDHNVAGVRIHEQFF TGTGCCAGCAGTGACCACAACGTGGCTGGAGTTCGCATCCATGAGCAGTTCTTC TRBJ2-1 TRBV6-1 . .
CASSSREGARTDTQYF TGTGCCAGCAGCTCAAGGGAGGGGGCACGCACAGATACGCAGTATTTT TRBJ2-3 TRBV7-6 . .
CASSPRGLARYEQYF TGTGCCAGCAGCCCTCGGGGACTAGCCCGCTACGAGCAGTACTTC TRBJ2-7 TRBV13 . TRBD2
CASSVSGESPLHF TGTGCCAGCAGCGTATCAGGGGAATCACCCCTCCACTTT TRBJ1-6 TRBV5-6 . .
CASSIDGYNEQFF TGTGCCAGTAGTATTGACGGCTACAATGAGCAGTTCTTC TRBJ2-1 TRBV19 once .
CASSLAGTDNQPQHF TGTGCCAGCAGCTTGGCCGGGACAGACAATCAGCCCCAGCATTTT TRBJ1-5 TRBV5-6 . TRBD1
CASSRTSIGEQYF TGTGCCAGCAGCCGTACGTCCATTGGGGAGCAGTACTTC TRBJ2-7 TRBV7-6 . .
CASSQGRTMAPEQFF TGTGCCAGCAGCCAAGGGAGAACCATGGCCCCCGAGCAGTTCTTC TRBJ2-1 TRBV14 . .
CASSRGPYEQYF TGTGCCAGCAGCAGGGGGCCATACGAGCAGTACTTC TRBJ2-7 TRBV7-9 few TRBD1
CAWSDPSALSGYTF TGTGCCTGGAGTGACCCCTCAGCGCTGTCTGGCTACACCTTC TRBJ1-2 TRBV30 . .
CASSPWGGKETQYF TGTGCCAGCAGCCCTTGGGGGGGCAAAGAGACCCAGTACTTC TRBJ2-5 TRBV27 once .
CSVEDWTALNNQEWQETQYF TGCAGCGTTGAGGATTGGACAGCACTGAACAACCAAGAGTGGCAAGAGACCCAGTACTTC TRBJ2-5 TRBV29-1 . .
CASSLAEELSSPLHF TGTGCCAGCAGCTTGGCCGAGGAGCTAAGTTCACCCCTCCACTTT TRBJ1-6 TRBV5-8 . .